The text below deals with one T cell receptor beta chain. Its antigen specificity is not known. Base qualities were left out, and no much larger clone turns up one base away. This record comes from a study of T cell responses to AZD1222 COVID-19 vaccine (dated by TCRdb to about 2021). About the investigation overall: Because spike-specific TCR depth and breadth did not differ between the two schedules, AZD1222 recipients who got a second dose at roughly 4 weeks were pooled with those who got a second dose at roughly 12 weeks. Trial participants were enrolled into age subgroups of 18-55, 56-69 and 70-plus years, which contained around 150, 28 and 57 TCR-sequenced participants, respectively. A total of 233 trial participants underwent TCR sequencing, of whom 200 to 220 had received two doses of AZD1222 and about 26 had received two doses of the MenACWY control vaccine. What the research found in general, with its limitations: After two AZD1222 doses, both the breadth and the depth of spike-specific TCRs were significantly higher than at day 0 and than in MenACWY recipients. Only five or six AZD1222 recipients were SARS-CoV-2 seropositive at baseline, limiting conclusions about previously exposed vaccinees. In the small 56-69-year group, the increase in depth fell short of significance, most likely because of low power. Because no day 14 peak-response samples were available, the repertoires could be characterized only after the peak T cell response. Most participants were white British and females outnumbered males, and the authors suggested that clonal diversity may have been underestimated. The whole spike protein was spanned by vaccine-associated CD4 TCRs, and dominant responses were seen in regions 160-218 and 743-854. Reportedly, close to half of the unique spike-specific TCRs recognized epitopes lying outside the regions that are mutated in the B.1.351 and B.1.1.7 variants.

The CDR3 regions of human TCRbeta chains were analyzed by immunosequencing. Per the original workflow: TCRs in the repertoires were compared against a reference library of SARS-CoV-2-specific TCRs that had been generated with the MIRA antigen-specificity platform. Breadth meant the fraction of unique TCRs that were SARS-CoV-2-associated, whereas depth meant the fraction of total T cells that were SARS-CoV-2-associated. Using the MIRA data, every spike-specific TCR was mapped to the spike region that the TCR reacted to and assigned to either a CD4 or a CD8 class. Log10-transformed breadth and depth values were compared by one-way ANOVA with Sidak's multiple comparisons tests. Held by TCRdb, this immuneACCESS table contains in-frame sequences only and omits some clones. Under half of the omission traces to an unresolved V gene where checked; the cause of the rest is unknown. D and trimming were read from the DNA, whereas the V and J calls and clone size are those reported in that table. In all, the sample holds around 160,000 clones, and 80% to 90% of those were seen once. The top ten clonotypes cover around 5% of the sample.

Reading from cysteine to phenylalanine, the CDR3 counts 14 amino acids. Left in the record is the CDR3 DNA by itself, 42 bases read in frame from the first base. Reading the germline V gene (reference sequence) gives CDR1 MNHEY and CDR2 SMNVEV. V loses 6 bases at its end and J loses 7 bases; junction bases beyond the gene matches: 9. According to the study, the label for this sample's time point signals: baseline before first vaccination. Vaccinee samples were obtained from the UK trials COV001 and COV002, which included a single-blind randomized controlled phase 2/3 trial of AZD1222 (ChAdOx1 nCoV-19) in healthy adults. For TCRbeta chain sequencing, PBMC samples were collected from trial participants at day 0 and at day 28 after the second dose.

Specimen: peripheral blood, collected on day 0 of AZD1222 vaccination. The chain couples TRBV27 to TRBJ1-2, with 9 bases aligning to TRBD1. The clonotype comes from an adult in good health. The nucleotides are TGTGCCAGCAGCTCGGGACAGGGATACGGTGGCTACACCTTC. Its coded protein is CASSSGQGYGGYTF.